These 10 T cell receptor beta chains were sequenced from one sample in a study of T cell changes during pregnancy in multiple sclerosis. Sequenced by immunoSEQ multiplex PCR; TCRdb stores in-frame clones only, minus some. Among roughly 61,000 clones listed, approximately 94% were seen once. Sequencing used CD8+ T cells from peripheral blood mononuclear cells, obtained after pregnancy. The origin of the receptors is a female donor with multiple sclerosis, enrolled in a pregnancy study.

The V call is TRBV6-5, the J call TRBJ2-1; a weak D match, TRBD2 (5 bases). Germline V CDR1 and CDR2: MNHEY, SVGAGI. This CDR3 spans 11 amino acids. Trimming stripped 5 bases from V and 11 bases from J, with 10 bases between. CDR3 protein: CASSGGFQQFF. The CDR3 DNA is TGTGCCAGCAGTGGCGGGTTCCAGCAGTTCTTC.

The CDR3 DNA reads TGTGCCAGCAGCAGGGCGGGGACCTACGAGCAGTACTTC. It specifies CASSRAGTYEQYF. The chain has TRBV14 and TRBJ2-7, with D perhaps matching TRBD2 (6 bases). The CDR3 extends over 13 amino acids. CDR1 and CDR2 (germline): SGHDN, FVKESK. V gave up 5 bases and J gave up 2 bases, with 10 bases separating them.

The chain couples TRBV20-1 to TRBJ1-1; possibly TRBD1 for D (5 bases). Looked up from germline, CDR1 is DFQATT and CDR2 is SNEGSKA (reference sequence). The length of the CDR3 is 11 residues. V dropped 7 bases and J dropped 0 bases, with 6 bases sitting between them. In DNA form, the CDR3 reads TGCAGTGGGACATTGAACACTGAAGCTTTCTTT. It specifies CSGTLNTEAFF.

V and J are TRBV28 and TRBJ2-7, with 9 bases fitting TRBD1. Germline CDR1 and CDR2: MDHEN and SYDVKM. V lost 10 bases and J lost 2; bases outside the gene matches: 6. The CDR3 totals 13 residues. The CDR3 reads CATGTGLAYEQYF. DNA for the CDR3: TGTGCCACCGGGACAGGGCTTGCCTACGAGCAGTACTTC. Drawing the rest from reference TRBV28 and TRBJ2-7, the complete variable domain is DVKVTQSSRYLVKRTGEKVFLECVQDMDHENMFWYRQDPGLGLRLIYFSYDVKMKEKGDIPEGYSVSREKKERFSLILESASTNQTSMYLCATGTGLAYEQYFGPGTRLTVT.

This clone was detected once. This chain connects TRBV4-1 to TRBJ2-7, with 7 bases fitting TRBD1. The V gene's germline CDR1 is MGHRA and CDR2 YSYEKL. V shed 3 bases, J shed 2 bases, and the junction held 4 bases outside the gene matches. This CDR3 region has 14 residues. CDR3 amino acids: CASSQAGQAYEQYF. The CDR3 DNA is TGCGCCAGCAGCCAGGCCGGACAGGCCTACGAGCAGTACTTC.

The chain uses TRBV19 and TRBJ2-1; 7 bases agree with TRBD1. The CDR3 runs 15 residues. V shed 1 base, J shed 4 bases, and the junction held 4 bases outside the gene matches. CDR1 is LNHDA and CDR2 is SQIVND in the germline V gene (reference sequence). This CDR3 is CASSIGGGVYNEQFF. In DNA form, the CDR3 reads TGTGCCAGTAGTATAGGAGGGGGCGTGTACAATGAGCAGTTCTTC.

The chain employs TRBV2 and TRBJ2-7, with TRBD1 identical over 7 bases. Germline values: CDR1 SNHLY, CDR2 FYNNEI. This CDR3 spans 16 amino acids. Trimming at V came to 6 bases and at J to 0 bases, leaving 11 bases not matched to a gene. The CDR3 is CASRQGSRLISYEQYF. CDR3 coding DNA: TGTGCCAGCAGACAGGGGTCCAGACTAATCTCCTACGAGCAGTACTTC.

The CDR3 DNA is TGTGCCAGCAGCTCCAGGGCTACCTACGAGCAGTACTTC. Its translation: CASSSRATYEQYF. The chain recombines TRBV5-6 with TRBJ2-7; maybe TRBD1 (5 bases). Germline CDR1 and CDR2: SGHDT and YYEEEE. V shed 3 bases and J shed 2 bases, with 9 bases lying between them. The CDR3 covers 13 residues.

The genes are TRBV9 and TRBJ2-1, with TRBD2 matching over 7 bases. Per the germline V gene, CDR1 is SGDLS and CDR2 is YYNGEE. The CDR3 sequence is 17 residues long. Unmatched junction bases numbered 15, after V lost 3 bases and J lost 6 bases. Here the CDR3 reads CASSGWEGQLRTNEQFF. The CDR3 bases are TGTGCCAGCAGCGGGTGGGAGGGCCAGTTGCGGACCAATGAGCAGTTCTTC.

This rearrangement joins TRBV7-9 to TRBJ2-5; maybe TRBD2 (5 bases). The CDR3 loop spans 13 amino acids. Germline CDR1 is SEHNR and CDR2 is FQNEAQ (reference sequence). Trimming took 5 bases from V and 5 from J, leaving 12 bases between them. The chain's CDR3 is CASSRSGGETQYF. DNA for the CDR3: TGTGCCAGCAGCCGTTCGGGCGGGGAGACCCAGTACTTC.